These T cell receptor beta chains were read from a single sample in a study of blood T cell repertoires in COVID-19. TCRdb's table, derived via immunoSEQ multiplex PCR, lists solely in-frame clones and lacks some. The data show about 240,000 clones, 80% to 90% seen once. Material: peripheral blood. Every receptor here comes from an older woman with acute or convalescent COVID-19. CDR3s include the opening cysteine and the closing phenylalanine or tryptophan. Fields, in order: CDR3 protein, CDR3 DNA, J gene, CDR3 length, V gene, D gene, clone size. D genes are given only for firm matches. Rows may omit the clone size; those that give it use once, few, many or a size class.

CASSYGGETNEQFF TGTGCCAGCAGTTACGGCGGGGAAACTAATGAGCAGTTCTTC TRBJ2-1 14 TRBV6-5 . .
CASSIVKAGSTDTQYF TGTGCCAGTAGTATAGTGAAGGCGGGGAGCACAGATACGCAGTATTTT TRBJ2-3 16 TRBV19 . once
CASSLRDTGNQPQHF TGTGCCAGCAGTCTACGGGACACCGGCAATCAGCCCCAGCATTTT TRBJ1-5 15 TRBV2 . .
CASSQRQGDIAEAFF TGTGCCAGCAGCCAGAGACAGGGTGATATTGCTGAAGCTTTCTTT TRBJ1-1 15 TRBV4-2 TRBD1 .
CASSRDSYTEAFF TGTGCCAGCAGCCGGGACAGTTACACTGAAGCTTTCTTT TRBJ1-1 13 TRBV5-4 TRBD1 .
CAWSQGIPSQPQHF TGTGCCTGGAGTCAGGGGATCCCAAGTCAGCCCCAGCATTTT TRBJ1-5 14 TRBV30 . few
CASSLWTVNTEAFF TGTGCCAGCAGCCTCTGGACAGTGAACACTGAAGCTTTCTTT TRBJ1-1 14 TRBV5-5 . .
CASSQEVTSISYEQYF TGTGCCAGCAGCCAAGAAGTGACTAGCATCTCCTACGAGCAGTACTTC TRBJ2-7 16 TRBV4-2 TRBD2 once
CASSLRQGNGYTF TGTGCCAGCAGCTTGAGGCAGGGTAACGGCTACACCTTC TRBJ1-2 13 TRBV5-8 . few
CAWSDVYSNQPQHF TGTGCCTGGAGTGATGTCTATAGCAATCAGCCCCAGCATTTT TRBJ1-5 14 TRBV30 . .
CASSISSPWGGRTDTQYF TGTGCCAGTAGTATCTCTTCACCCTGGGGGGGCAGGACAGATACGCAGTATTTT TRBJ2-3 18 TRBV19 . .
CASSLGGDYGYTF TGTGCCAGCAGTTTGGGGGGAGACTATGGCTACACCTTC TRBJ1-2 13 TRBV12-3/TRBV12-4 . .
CASSYGSSGSNEQFF TGTGCCAGCAGTTACGGTTCTAGCGGTTCCAATGAGCAGTTCTTC TRBJ2-1 15 TRBV6-5 TRBD2 .
CASSLEGGSSNQPQHF TGTGCCAGCAGCTTAGAGGGGGGTTCAAGCAATCAGCCCCAGCATTTT TRBJ1-5 16 TRBV11-2 . .
CASSETTRIPNSPLHF TGTGCCAGCAGTGAGACTACCCGGATCCCTAATTCACCCCTCCACTTT TRBJ1-6 16 TRBV6-1 . once
CASSLGGTSGGADEQFF TGTGCTAGCAGCTTAGGAGGAACTAGCGGGGGGGCAGATGAGCAGTTCTTC TRBJ2-1 17 TRBV7-7 TRBD2 .
CASSPWDRGQKQPQHF TGTGCCAGTAGTCCGTGGGACAGGGGCCAAAAACAGCCCCAGCATTTT TRBJ1-5 16 TRBV19 TRBD1 .